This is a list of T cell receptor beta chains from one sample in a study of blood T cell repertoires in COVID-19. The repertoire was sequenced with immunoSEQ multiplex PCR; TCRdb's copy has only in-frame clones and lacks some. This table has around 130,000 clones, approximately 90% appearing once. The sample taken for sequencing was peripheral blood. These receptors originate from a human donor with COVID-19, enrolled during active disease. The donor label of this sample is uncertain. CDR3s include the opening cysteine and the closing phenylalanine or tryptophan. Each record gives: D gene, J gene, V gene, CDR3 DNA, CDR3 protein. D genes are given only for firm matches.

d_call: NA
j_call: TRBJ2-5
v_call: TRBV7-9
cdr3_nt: TGTGCCAGCAGCTCCCCCGGCCTTGGAGGGACCCAGTACTTC
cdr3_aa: CASSSPGLGGTQYF

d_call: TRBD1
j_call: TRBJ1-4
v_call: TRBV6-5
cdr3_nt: TGTGCCAGCAGCCCCGACAGGGACCCCCATGAAAAACTGTTTTTT
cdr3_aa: CASSPDRDPHEKLFF

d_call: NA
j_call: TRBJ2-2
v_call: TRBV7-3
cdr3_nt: TGTGCCAGCAGCCCCCCCCCGGGACATAGCACCGGGGAGCTGTTTTTT
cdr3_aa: CASSPPPGHSTGELFF

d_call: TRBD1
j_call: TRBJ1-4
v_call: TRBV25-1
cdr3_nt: TGTGCCAGCAGGGTCCTTACAGGGGGAGGCGAAAAACTGTTTTTT
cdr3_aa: CASRVLTGGGEKLFF

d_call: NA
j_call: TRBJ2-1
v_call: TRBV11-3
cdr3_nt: TGTGCCAGCAGCCCCGGGGCAGGGGGGAATGAGCAGTTCTTC
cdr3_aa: CASSPGAGGNEQFF

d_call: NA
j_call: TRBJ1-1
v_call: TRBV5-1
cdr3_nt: TGCGCCAGCAGCTCGCAGACAGGGAACACTGAAGCTTTCTTT
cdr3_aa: CASSSQTGNTEAFF

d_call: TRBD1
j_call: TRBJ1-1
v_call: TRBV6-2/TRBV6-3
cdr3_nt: TGTGCCAGCAGTTTTGGGACTGGACAGGGCACTATGAACACTGAAGCTTTCTTT
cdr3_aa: CASSFGTGQGTMNTEAFF

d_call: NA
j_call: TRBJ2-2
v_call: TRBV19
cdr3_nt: TGTGCCAGTAGTAACGGGGGTTCCACCGGGGAGCTGTTTTTT
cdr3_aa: CASSNGGSTGELFF

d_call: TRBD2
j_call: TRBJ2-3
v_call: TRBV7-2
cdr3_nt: TGTGCCAGCAGCATCTCTAGCGGGGGCGGTACGCAGTATTTT
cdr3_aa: CASSISSGGGTQYF

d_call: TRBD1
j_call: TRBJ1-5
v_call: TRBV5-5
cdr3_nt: TGTGCCAGCAGCTTGGATCGGGACAGGGGACAGCCCCAGCATTTT
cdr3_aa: CASSLDRDRGQPQHF

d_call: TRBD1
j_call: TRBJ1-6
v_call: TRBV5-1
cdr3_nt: TGCGCCAGCAGCCCGACGGGACAGGGAAATTCACCCCTCCACTTT
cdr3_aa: CASSPTGQGNSPLHF

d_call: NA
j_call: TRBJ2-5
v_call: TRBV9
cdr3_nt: TGTGCCAGCAGCCACCCGGCGGGGTTTAACCAAGAGACCCAGTACTTC
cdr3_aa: CASSHPAGFNQETQYF